The source of this T cell receptor (beta chain) is a study of CD8 T cells in ankylosing spondylitis. With regard to this clonotype: Antigen unknown.

Trimming stripped 0 bases from V and 2 bases from J, with 15 bases between. Germline V gene data show CDR1 as MGHRA and CDR2 as YSYEKL. This CDR3 is 17 amino acids long. TCRdb re-called the 5' RACE reads with MiXCR, one entry per CDR3 protein. The profile shows a few hundred thousand distinct CDR3 sequences, approximately 20% of them singletons. Findings and limits, study-wide: Seemingly distinctive of ankylosing spondylitis blood was a TCR beta motif formed by eight highly homologous variants.

The V call is TRBV4-1, the J call TRBJ2-3; no reliable D call. This receptor was taken from a male donor with ankylosing spondylitis. Sequencing input: blood, either unsorted or a sorted T cell fraction (not recorded which). The CDR3 spells CASSQENLNPNTDTQYF. The CDR3 nucleotides are TGCGCCAGCAGCCAAGAGAATTTGAACCCAAACACAGATACGCAGTATTTT.